This is a list of T cell receptor beta chains from one sample in a study of T cells in Graves' hyperthyroidism and ophthalmopathy. In TCRdb, the multiplex PCR reads were re-called with MiXCR into one record per CDR3 protein. The top ten hold around a third of the sample, which has about 640,000 distinct CDR3 sequences, less than 25% seen once. Sequenced: blood. The receptors shown here come from a man under 40 with Graves' ophthalmopathy. Each CDR3 is given with its conserved first and last residue. A D gene is named only where the DNA matches it firmly. The listing skips clone size in some rows; elsewhere it reads once, few, many or a size class.

clone_size	v_call	j_call	d_call	cdr3_nt	cdr3_aa
-	TRBV6-4	TRBJ2-5	-	TGCGCCAGCAGTGCGGAGGGCTTAGAGACCCAGTACTTC	CASSAEGLETQYF
few	TRBV12-3/TRBV12-4	TRBJ2-3	TRBD2	TGTGCCAGCAGTTTGATACCCGGGACTAGCGGCCCAGATACGCAGTATTTT	CASSLIPGTSGPDTQYF
-	TRBV3-1	TRBJ2-5	TRBD1	TGTGCCAGCAGCGCCAAAGGACAGGTCCAAGAGACCCAGTACTTC	CASSAKGQVQETQYF
few	TRBV5-1	TRBJ1-1	-	TGCGCCAGCAGTTCAGGGTCCGAGGCTGAAGCTTTCTTT	CASSSGSEAEAFF
-	TRBV28	TRBJ1-5	-	TGTGCCAGCAGTTTGAAAAGGCAGTTTAATCAGCCCCAGCATTTT	CASSLKRQFNQPQHF
few	TRBV20-1	TRBJ2-7	TRBD2	TGCAGTGCAGTAGCGGGAGCCGAGCAGTACTTC	CSAVAGAEQYF
-	TRBV6-1	TRBJ2-6	TRBD1	TGTGCCAGCACCCTAGGCAGGGACAGTTTTCACTCTGGGGCCAACGTCCTGACTTTC	CASTLGRDSFHSGANVLTF
many	TRBV28	TRBJ2-2	-	TGTGCCAGCAGTTCCTCAGCCCCCGGGGAGCTGTTTTTT	CASSSSAPGELFF
few	TRBV18	TRBJ2-7	-	TGTGCCAGCTCACGACCTCAAACAGGGTTAGACAACGAGCAGTACTTC	CASSRPQTGLDNEQYF
-	TRBV20-1	TRBJ1-1	-	TGCAGTGCGCAGAGAGAGAACACTGAAGCTTTCTTT	CSAQRENTEAFF
few	TRBV7-2	TRBJ2-1	TRBD1	TGTGCCAGCAGCTCAAAGACAGGGTCTAACGACAATGAGCAGTTCTTC	CASSSKTGSNDNEQFF
many	TRBV3-1	TRBJ2-7	-	TGTGCCAGCAGCCACACACCTAGGGCCGAGCAGTACTTC	CASSHTPRAEQYF
-	TRBV4-2	TRBJ1-1	-	TGTGCCAGCAGCCACATACAGGACACTGAAGCTTTCTTT	CASSHIQDTEAFF
few	TRBV4-1	TRBJ2-7	TRBD2	TGCGCCAGCAGCCAACGACTAGCGGGGAGCTACGAGCAGTACTTC	CASSQRLAGSYEQYF
few	TRBV5-1	TRBJ2-7	-	TGCGCCAGCAGCTTGACGCGGGACAAATACGAGCAGTACTTC	CASSLTRDKYEQYF
-	TRBV4-1	TRBJ2-1	-	TGCGCCAGCAGCGATCAGGGCAATTCCTACAATGAGCAGTTCTTC	CASSDQGNSYNEQFF